The following is a T cell receptor beta chain sequence with its context. As yet, its antigen is unknown. A junction boundary mismatches the germline segment, possibly from a read error. PCR used 60 Vbeta primers and 13 Jbeta primers. Generated by immunoSEQ multiplex PCR, the TCRdb table keeps only in-frame clones and is missing some. Of 130,000 or so clones listed, 80% to 90% are singletons. The data belong to a study of cytomegalovirus exposure and HLA in healthy donors. Study-wide results and limits: In a later analysis, at a false discovery rate of 0.05, roughly 17,000 TCR beta sequences were associated with HLA alleles. The classifier reportedly diagnosed cytomegalovirus status with high sensitivity and specificity. A missense variant in DCLRE1C was later tied to TCR beta V- and J-gene trimming.

CDR1 is SEHNR and CDR2 is FQNEAQ in the germline V gene (reference sequence). The CDR3 runs 16 residues. V usage is TRBV7-9 and J usage is TRBJ2-7; 12 bases map to TRBD2. The sequence was collected from a woman under 30 in good health and CMV-seropositive. The sample taken for sequencing was PBMCs. The CDR3 bases are TGTTCCAGCAGCTCATGGACTAGCGGGGACAACTACGAGCAGTACTTC. This translates into CSSSSWTSGDNYEQYF.